This T cell receptor beta chain was found in a study of cytomegalovirus exposure and HLA in healthy donors. The PCR contained 60 Vbeta and 13 Jbeta primers. Only in-frame clones appear in the TCRdb table, and some are missing; sequencing was by immunoSEQ multiplex PCR. The profile shows about 130,000 clones, around four fifths of them singletons. The germline gives CDR1 LNHDA, CDR2 SQIVND (reference sequence). CDR3 length: 14 amino acids. Trimming removed 5 bases at V and 5 bases at J, with 15 bases between. The V gene is TRBV19, the J gene TRBJ1-2; D uncertain. This sequence was found in a human donor in good health. The sequencing input was PBMCs. CDR3 coding DNA: TGTGCCAGTAGTGTCGGAACGGAGAGTTATGGCTACACCTTC. Amino acid sequence: CASSVGTESYGYTF.